The rows below give T cell receptor beta chains drawn from one sample of a study of T cell clusters in autoimmune cytopenias. One entry per CDR3 protein, without DNA, is what TCRdb gives after re-calling the multiplex PCR reads. Its table lists 6,500 to 10,000 distinct CDR3 sequences. The source material was peripheral blood. The receptor set was obtained from a human donor with an autoimmune cytopenia or autoimmune hepatitis (not recorded which). Each CDR3 is given with its conserved first and last residue. Clone size appears in some rows only: once, few, many, or a class for an expanded clone.

v_gene,j_gene,abundance,CDR3aa
TRBV7-6,TRBJ2-3,medium-sized,CASSSQPAGPTDTQYF
TRBV6-4,TRBJ2-7,NA,CAGRRGLREQYF
TRBV18,TRBJ2-3,medium-sized,CASSPGQGTDTQYF
TRBV5-1,TRBJ2-5,NA,CASSLSGYEQYF
TRBV7-2,TRBJ2-7,NA,CASSYNRGPTYEQYF
TRBV19,TRBJ2-4,NA,CASSSQGSGGQNIQYF
TRBV6-5,TRBJ2-7,medium-sized,CASRDSYEQYF
TRBV28,TRBJ2-1,NA,CASSSPDRGFSLHPYEQFF
TRBV27,TRBJ2-1,NA,CASKGVYEQFF
TRBV19,TRBJ2-1,NA,CASSIIAGGPNEQFF
TRBV29-1,TRBJ2-1,medium-sized,CSVEGLVEGEQFF
TRBV6-5,TRBJ2-7,NA,CARSYDGRAGEQYF
TRBV27,TRBJ2-3,medium-sized,CASSLPRSDTQYF
TRBV6-5,TRBJ1-4,NA,CASSRQGRNEKLFF
TRBV5-6,TRBJ1-4,medium-sized,CASIKGGAGEKLFF